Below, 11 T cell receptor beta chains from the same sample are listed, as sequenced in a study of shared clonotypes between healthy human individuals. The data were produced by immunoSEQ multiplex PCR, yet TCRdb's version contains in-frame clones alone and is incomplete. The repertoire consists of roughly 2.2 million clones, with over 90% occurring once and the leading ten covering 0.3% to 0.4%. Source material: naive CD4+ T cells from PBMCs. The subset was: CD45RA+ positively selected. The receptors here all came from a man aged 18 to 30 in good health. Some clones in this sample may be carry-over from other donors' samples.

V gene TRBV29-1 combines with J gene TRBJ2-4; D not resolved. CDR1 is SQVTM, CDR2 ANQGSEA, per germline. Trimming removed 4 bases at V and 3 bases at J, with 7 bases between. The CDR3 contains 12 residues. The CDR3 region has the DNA TGCAGCGTTGCCACTGTCAAAAACATTCAGTACTTC. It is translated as CSVATVKNIQYF.

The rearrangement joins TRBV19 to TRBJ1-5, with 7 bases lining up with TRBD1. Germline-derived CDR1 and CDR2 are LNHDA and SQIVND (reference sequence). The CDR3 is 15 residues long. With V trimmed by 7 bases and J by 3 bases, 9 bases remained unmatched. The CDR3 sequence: CASNPDRRINQPQHF. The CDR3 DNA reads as TGTGCCAGTAACCCGGACAGGAGAATCAATCAGCCCCAGCATTTT.

CDR3 DNA: TGTGCCAGCAGAGAGGGCGGAAGCCCCATCACTGAAGCTTTCTTT. This codes for CASREGGSPITEAFF. The rearrangement joins TRBV27 to TRBJ1-1; D uncertain. The CDR3 sequence is 15 residues long. CDR1 is MNHEY and CDR2 is SMNVEV in the germline V gene (reference sequence). V shed 6 bases and J shed 4 bases, with 18 bases lying between them.

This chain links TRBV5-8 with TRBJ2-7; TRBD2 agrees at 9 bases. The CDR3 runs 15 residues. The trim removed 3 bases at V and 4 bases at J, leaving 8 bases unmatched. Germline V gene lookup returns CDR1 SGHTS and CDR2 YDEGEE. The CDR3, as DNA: TGTGCCAGCAGCTCCCGACTAGCGGATCGATACGAGCAGTACTTC. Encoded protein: CASSSRLADRYEQYF.

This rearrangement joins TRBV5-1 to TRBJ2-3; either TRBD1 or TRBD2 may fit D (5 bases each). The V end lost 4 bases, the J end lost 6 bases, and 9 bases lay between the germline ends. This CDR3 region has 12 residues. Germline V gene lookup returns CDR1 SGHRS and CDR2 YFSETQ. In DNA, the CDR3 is TGCGCCAGCAGCGAGGGGCCGGATACGCAGTATTTT. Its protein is CASSEGPDTQYF.

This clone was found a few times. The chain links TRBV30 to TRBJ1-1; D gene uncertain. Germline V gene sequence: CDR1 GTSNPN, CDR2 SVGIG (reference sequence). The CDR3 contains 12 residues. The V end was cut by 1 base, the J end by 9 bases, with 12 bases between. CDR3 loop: CAWSEDMPKAFF. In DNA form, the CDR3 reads TGTGCCTGGAGTGAAGACATGCCCAAAGCTTTCTTT.

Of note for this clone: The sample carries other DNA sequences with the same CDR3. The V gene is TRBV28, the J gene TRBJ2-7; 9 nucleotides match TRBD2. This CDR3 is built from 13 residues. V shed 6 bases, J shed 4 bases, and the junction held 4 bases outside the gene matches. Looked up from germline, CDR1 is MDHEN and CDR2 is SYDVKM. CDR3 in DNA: TGTGCCAGCAGGGCGGGAGGGCCATACGAGCAGTACTTC. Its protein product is CASRAGGPYEQYF. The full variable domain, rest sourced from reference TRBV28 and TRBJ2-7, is DVKVTQSSRYLVKRTGEKVFLECVQDMDHENMFWYRQDPGLGLRLIYFSYDVKMKEKGDIPEGYSVSREKKERFSLILESASTNQTSMYLCASRAGGPYEQYFGPGTRLTVT.

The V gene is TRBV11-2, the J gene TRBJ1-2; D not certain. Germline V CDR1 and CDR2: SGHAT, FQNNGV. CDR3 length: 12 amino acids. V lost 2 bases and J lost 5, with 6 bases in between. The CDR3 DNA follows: TGTGCCAGCAGCTTATCAGAGTATGGCTACACCTTC. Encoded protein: CASSLSEYGYTF.

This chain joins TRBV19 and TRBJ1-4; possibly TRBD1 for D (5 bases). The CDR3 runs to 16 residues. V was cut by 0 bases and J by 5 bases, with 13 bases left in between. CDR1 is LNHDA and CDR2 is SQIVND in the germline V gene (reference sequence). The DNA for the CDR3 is TGTGCCAGTAGTATAGATCAAACAGGCCTGAATGAAAAACTGTTTTTT. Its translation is CASSIDQTGLNEKLFF.

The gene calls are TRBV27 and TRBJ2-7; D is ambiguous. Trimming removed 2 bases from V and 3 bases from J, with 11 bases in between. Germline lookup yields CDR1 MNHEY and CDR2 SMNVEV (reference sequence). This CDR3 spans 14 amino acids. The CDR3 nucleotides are TGTGCCAGCAGTTTAAAAGGATCTTACTACGAGCAGTACTTC. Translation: CASSLKGSYYEQYF.

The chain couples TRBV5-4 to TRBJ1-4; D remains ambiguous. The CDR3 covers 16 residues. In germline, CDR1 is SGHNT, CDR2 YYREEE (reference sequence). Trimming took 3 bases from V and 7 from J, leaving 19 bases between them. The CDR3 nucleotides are TGTGCCAGCAGCTCCCCTGAGACCCCAGCAGGTGAAAAACTGTTTTTT. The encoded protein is CASSSPETPAGEKLFF.